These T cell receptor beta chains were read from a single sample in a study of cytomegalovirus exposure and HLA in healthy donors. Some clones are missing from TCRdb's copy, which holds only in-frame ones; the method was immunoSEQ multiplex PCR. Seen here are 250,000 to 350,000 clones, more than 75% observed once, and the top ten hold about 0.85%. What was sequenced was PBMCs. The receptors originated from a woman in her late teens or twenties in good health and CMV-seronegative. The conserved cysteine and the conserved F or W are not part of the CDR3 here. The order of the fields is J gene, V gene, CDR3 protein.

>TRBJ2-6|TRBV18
ASSPTSGGAGANVLT
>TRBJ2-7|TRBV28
ASSLGAREQY
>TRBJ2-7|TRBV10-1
ASSDRDIYEQY
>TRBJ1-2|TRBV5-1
ASSLADREENYGYT
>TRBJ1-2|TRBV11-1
ASSLKTTGDGYT
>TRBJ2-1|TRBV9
ASTSLSGRAGDYYNEQF
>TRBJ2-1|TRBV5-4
ATASVGGNEQF
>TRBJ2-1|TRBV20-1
SAEKTAEQF
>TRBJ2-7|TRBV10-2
ASSESGRENFYEQY
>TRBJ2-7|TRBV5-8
ASREAGGPGEQY
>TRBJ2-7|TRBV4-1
ASSQEGPGGLAGGYEQY
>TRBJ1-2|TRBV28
ASSILDRGEGYT
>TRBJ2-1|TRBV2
ASRVDRPTNEQF
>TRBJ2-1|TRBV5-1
ASSLGREWNEQF
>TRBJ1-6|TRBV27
ASSPTGGYNSPLH
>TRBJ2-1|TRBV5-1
ASSGSGSSYNEQF
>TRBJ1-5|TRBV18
ASTSRDRGLINQPQH
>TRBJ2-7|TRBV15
ATSRASGAFDEQY
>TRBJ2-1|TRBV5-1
ASSRESANEQF
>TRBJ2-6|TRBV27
ASSDPGQGAGANVLT
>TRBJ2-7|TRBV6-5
ASQGGRDPYEQY
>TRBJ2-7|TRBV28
ASTLPGGREQY
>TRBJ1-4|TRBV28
ASSLGGTGGEKLF
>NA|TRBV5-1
ASSPDGTAYEQY
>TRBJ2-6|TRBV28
ASSWGGSSGANVLT